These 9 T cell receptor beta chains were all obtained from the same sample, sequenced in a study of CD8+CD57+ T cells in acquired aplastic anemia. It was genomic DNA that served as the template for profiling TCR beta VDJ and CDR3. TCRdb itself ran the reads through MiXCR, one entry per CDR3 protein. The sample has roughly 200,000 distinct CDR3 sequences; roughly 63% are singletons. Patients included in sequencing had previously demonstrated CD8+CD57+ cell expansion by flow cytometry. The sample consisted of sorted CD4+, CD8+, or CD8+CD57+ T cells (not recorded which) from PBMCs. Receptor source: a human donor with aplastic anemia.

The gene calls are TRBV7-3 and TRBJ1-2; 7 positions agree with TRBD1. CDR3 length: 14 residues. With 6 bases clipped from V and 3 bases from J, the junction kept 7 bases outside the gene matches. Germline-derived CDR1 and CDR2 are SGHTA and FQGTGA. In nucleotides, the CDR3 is TGTGCCAGCAGGGGTGACAGGGTCGACTATGGCTACACCTTC. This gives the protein CASRGDRVDYGYTF.

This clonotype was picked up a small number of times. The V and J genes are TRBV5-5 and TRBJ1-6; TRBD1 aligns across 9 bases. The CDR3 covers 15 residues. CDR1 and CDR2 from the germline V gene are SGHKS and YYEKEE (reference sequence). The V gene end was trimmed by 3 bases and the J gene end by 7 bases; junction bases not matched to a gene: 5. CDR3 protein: CASSYYGTGNSPLHF. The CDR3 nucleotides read TGTGCCAGCAGCTACTATGGGACAGGGAATTCACCCCTCCACTTT.

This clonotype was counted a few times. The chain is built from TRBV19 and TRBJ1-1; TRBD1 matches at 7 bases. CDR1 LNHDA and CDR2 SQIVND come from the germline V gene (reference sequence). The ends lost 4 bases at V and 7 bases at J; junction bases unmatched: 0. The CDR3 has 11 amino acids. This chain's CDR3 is CASSRTGEAFF. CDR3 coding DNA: TGTGCCAGTAGTAGGACAGGTGAAGCTTTCTTT.

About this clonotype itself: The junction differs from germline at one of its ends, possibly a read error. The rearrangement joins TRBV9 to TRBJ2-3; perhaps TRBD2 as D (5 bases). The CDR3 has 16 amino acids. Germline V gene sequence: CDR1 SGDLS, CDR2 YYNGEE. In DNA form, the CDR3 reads TGCGCCAGCAGCAGACGGAGCGGTCCTAGCACAGATACGCAGTATTTT. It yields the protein CASSRRSGPSTDTQYF. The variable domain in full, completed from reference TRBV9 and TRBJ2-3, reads DSGVTQTPKHLITATGQRVTLRCSPRSGDLSVYWYQQSLDQGLQFLIQYYNGEERAKGNILERFSAQQFPDLHSELNLSSLELGDSALYFCASSRRSGPSTDTQYFGPGTRLTVL.

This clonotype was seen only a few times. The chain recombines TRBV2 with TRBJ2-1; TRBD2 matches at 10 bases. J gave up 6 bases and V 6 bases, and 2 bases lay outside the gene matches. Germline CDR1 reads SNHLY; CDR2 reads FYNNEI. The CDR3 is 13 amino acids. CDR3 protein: CASRRTSGNEQFF. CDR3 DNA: TGTGCCAGCAGACGGACTAGCGGCAATGAGCAGTTCTTC. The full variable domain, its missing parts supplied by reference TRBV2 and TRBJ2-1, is EPEVTQTPSHQVTQMGQEVILRCVPISNHLYFYWYRQILGQKVEFLVSFYNNEISEKSEIFDDQFSVERPDGSNFTLKIRSTKLEDSAMYFCASRRTSGNEQFFGPGTRLTVL.

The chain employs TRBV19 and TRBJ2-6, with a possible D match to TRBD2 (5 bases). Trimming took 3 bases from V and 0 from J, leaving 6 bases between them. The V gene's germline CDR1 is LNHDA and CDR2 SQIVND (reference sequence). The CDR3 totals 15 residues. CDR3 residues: CASSILASGANVLTF. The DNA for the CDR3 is TGTGCCAGTAGTATCCTAGCCTCTGGGGCCAACGTCCTGACTTTC.

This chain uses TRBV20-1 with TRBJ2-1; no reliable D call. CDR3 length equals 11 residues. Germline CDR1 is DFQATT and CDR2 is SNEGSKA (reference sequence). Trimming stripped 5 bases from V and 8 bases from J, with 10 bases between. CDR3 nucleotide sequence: TGCAGTGCTGCCCCCTTGTATGAGCAGTTCTTC. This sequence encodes CSAAPLYEQFF.

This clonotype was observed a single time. This CDR3 reads CASSLKSRGNYEQYF. The CDR3 nucleotides are TGTGCCAGCAGCTTGAAATCCAGGGGGAACTACGAGCAGTACTTC. The rearrangement joins TRBV5-4 to TRBJ2-7; 7 bases are a match to TRBD1. From germline, CDR1 is SGHNT and CDR2 YYREEE (reference sequence). The CDR3 contains 15 residues. V lost 1 base to trimming and J lost 3 bases; unmatched junction nucleotides: 7.

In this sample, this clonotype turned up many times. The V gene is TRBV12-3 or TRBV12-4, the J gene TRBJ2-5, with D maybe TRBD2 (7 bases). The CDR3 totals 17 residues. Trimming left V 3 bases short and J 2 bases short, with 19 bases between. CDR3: CASSLGGASIPQETQYF. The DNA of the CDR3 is TGTGCCAGCAGTTTGGGGGGGGCCTCGATCCCTCAAGAGACCCAGTACTTC.